The rows below give T cell receptor beta chains drawn from one sample of a study of blood T cell repertoires in COVID-19. Clones were sequenced by immunoSEQ multiplex PCR, and TCRdb holds only the in-frame ones, with some missing. The table records 330,000 or so clones, roughly 87% of them present only once. Sequencing was performed on peripheral blood. All receptors come from a man aged 30 to 45 with COVID-19, enrolled during active disease. CDR3s leave out the opening cysteine and the closing phenylalanine or tryptophan.

CDR3aa: ASSLLKSLTSYEQY
v_gene: TRBV11-1
j_gene: TRBJ2-7

CDR3aa: ASSLVDRGRDTGELF
v_gene: TRBV11-2
j_gene: TRBJ2-2

CDR3aa: ASSPEGHRNSPLH
v_gene: TRBV9
j_gene: TRBJ1-6

CDR3aa: ASSLASGENIQY
v_gene: TRBV5-6
j_gene: TRBJ2-4

CDR3aa: ASSYGGKQF
v_gene: TRBV6-2/TRBV6-3
j_gene: TRBJ2-1

CDR3aa: ASSSLGQGNSPLH
v_gene: TRBV7-2
j_gene: TRBJ1-6

CDR3aa: ASSLSYGLNGELF
v_gene: TRBV28
j_gene: TRBJ2-2

CDR3aa: ASSQPADRGTEAF
v_gene: TRBV3-1/TRBV3-2
j_gene: TRBJ1-1

CDR3aa: ASSSGQGLYGYT
v_gene: TRBV7-9
j_gene: TRBJ1-2

CDR3aa: ASSLQGLTQY
v_gene: TRBV12-3/TRBV12-4
j_gene: TRBJ2-3

CDR3aa: AISESLLSSYEQY
v_gene: TRBV10-3
j_gene: TRBJ2-7

CDR3aa: ASSSTGGNYGYT
v_gene: TRBV5-1
j_gene: TRBJ1-2

CDR3aa: ASTPGVRGTEAF
v_gene: TRBV9
j_gene: TRBJ1-1

CDR3aa: ASSEESRNQPQH
v_gene: TRBV2
j_gene: TRBJ1-5

CDR3aa: ATSRERGSGANVLT
v_gene: TRBV15
j_gene: TRBJ2-6

CDR3aa: ASSPLNRASYEQY
v_gene: TRBV7-2
j_gene: TRBJ2-7

CDR3aa: ASSYSTGETYNEQF
v_gene: TRBV6-5
j_gene: TRBJ2-1

CDR3aa: ATSRDRGRGSTDTQY
v_gene: TRBV15
j_gene: TRBJ2-3

CDR3aa: ASSPGQNYEQY
v_gene: TRBV11-3
j_gene: TRBJ2-7

CDR3aa: ASSQGQGSYEQY
v_gene: TRBV4-3
j_gene: TRBJ2-7

CDR3aa: ASSSNSYEQF
v_gene: TRBV11-3
j_gene: TRBJ2-1

CDR3aa: ASSPRQNTGELF
v_gene: TRBV5-1
j_gene: TRBJ2-2

CDR3aa: ASFPASGRNNEQF
v_gene: TRBV5-1
j_gene: TRBJ2-1

CDR3aa: ASSSSASGRDEQF
v_gene: TRBV28
j_gene: TRBJ2-1

CDR3aa: ASSRGDSGANVLT
v_gene: TRBV19
j_gene: TRBJ2-6

CDR3aa: ASSSSYEQY
v_gene: TRBV27
j_gene: TRBJ2-7

CDR3aa: ASSIFPGQVHYGYT
v_gene: TRBV19
j_gene: TRBJ1-2

CDR3aa: ASSPWAGNTEAF
v_gene: TRBV6-6
j_gene: TRBJ1-1

CDR3aa: ASSARTAYNEQF
v_gene: TRBV9
j_gene: TRBJ2-1

CDR3aa: ASSLFGQLINEQF
v_gene: TRBV5-5
j_gene: TRBJ2-1

CDR3aa: AWSLIGGMEQY
v_gene: TRBV30
j_gene: TRBJ2-7

CDR3aa: ASSQGVRGQEGYT
v_gene: TRBV4-1
j_gene: TRBJ1-2

CDR3aa: ASSFIRLANYGYT
v_gene: TRBV28
j_gene: TRBJ1-2

CDR3aa: ASSPISGWGDTQY
v_gene: TRBV7-3
j_gene: TRBJ2-3

CDR3aa: ASSPFSGTGAYNEQF
v_gene: TRBV19
j_gene: TRBJ2-1

CDR3aa: ASWPSGRANTGELF
v_gene: TRBV19
j_gene: TRBJ2-2

CDR3aa: ASSRTGTGPRDEKLF
v_gene: TRBV23-1
j_gene: TRBJ1-4

CDR3aa: ASMRDRATQAF
v_gene: TRBV19
j_gene: TRBJ1-1

CDR3aa: ASSSLLWQGGNTEAF
v_gene: TRBV5-6
j_gene: TRBJ1-1

CDR3aa: ASSQGTDRRDKNTGELF
v_gene: TRBV4-2
j_gene: TRBJ2-2

CDR3aa: TSSQVPRGSFPKNIQY
v_gene: TRBV1
j_gene: TRBJ2-4

CDR3aa: ASSLGLLDRLNYGYT
v_gene: TRBV7-2
j_gene: TRBJ1-2

CDR3aa: ASRETGGSYGYT
v_gene: TRBV27
j_gene: TRBJ1-2

CDR3aa: ASSPVRTANTGELF
v_gene: TRBV18
j_gene: TRBJ2-2

CDR3aa: ASSPPTTNTEAF
v_gene: TRBV7-9
j_gene: TRBJ1-1

CDR3aa: AISERTSGYEQY
v_gene: TRBV10-3
j_gene: TRBJ2-7

CDR3aa: AWSADRGIGETQY
v_gene: TRBV30
j_gene: TRBJ2-5

CDR3aa: ASSADSAGGRETQY
v_gene: TRBV7-3
j_gene: TRBJ2-5

CDR3aa: ASSLGLAEGQETQY
v_gene: TRBV7-9
j_gene: TRBJ2-5

CDR3aa: ASSLTGRDGELF
v_gene: TRBV7-9
j_gene: TRBJ2-2

CDR3aa: ASSARTATNEKLF
v_gene: TRBV27
j_gene: TRBJ1-4